This T cell receptor (beta chain) originates from a study of monozygotic twins with cystic fibrosis. Across the whole study: Approximately 2.7 micrograms of fragmented DNA underwent roughly 16 PCR cycles for library preparation.

Here immunoSEQ multiplex PCR was the method, and the copy in TCRdb shows in-frame clones only, minus some. The top ten hold 1.6% of the sample, which has 18,000 or so clones, about 90% seen once. On this clone itself: Its antigen is as yet unknown.

The V gene end was trimmed by 6 bases and the J gene end by 3 bases; junction bases not matched to a gene: 4. Germline loops: CDR1 ENHRY, CDR2 SYGVKD. The CDR3 is 13 amino acids. General study findings and limits: In this small cohort, shared CDR3 numbers showed no association with age, concordance or disease severity. Nucleotide-identical clonotype sharing was significantly higher within monozygotic CF twin pairs than between unrelated CF individuals. V usage most resembled the co-twin in 13 of 16 pairs.

Sequenced input: blood. This TCR was recovered from a girl aged 2 to 10 with cystic fibrosis. The V call is TRBV10-3, the J call TRBJ1-1, with TRBD1 matching 7 bases. CDR3 protein: CAIRGDRDTEAFF. The CDR3, as DNA: TGTGCCATCAGGGGGGACAGAGACACTGAAGCTTTCTTT.